This entry is about one T cell receptor (beta chain). Germline CDR1 is SGHNT and CDR2 is YYREEE (reference sequence). The V segment lost 5 bases and the J segment 5 bases; nucleotides outside the gene matches: 5. This CDR3 spans 14 amino acids. This sample was taken from a study of blood T cell repertoires in COVID-19. Self-reported history from a screening survey and questionnaire set each donor's cohort. The data were produced by immunoSEQ multiplex PCR, yet TCRdb's version contains in-frame clones alone and is incomplete. The sample yields around 220,000 clones, 87% seen once. The V gene is TRBV5-4, the J gene TRBJ1-1, with 11 bases lining up with TRBD1. This sequence was found in a woman between 25 and 40 years old with acute COVID-19. Sequenced sample: PBMCs or T cells enriched from blood (not recorded which). DNA of the CDR3: TGTGCCAGCAGGCGAGGGACAGGGGGTACTGAAGCTTTCTTT. Translating it yields CASRRGTGGTEAFF. Full variable domain (rest looked up from reference TRBV5-4 and TRBJ1-1): ETGVTQSPTHLIKTRGQQVTLRCSSQSGHNTVSWYQQALGQGPQFIFQYYREEENGRGNFPPRFSGLQFPNYSSELNVNALELDDSALYLCASRRGTGGTEAFFGQGTRLTVV.